A single sample gave rise to the 9 T cell receptor beta chains below, sequenced in a study of blood T cell repertoires in COVID-19. TCRdb's table, derived via immunoSEQ multiplex PCR, lists solely in-frame clones and lacks some. The sample has 350,000 to 400,000 clones, 90% to 95% seen once. The source material was PBMCs or T cells enriched from blood (not recorded which). The receptors come from a woman aged 40 to 50 who had been exposed to COVID-19.

The chain recombines TRBV5-1 with TRBJ2-7, with TRBD1 matching over 8 bases. Germline trimming cut 4 bases from V and 3 bases from J; bases unmatched to any gene: 6. This CDR3 contains 14 residues. Per the germline V gene, CDR1 is SGHRS and CDR2 is YFSETQ. Written as DNA, the CDR3 is TGCGCCAGCAGCCGACTGGACAGGGACTACGAGCAGTACTTC. Translated: CASSRLDRDYEQYF.

The chain links TRBV5-4 to TRBJ2-1; TRBD1 might be the D (5 bases). CDR3 length: 15 amino acids. The V end lost 1 base, the J end lost 1 base, and 9 bases lay between the germline ends. Germline assignment: CDR1 SGHNT and CDR2 YYREEE (reference sequence). The CDR3 DNA follows: TGTGCCAGCAGCTTGACAGGATCATCCTACAATGAGCAGTTCTTC. Translation: CASSLTGSSYNEQFF.

The chain recombines TRBV9 with TRBJ2-3, with 16 bases that match TRBD2. The trim removed 3 bases at V and 3 bases at J, leaving 7 bases unmatched. The CDR3 is made up of 18 amino acids. CDR1 SGDLS and CDR2 YYNGEE come from the germline V gene. Here the CDR3 reads CASSEGLAGGQGTDTQYF. CDR3 DNA: TGTGCCAGCAGCGAGGGACTAGCGGGGGGGCAGGGGACAGATACGCAGTATTTT.

Written as DNA, the CDR3 is TGTGCCAGTAGTACCGGGACAGGGCCCTACAATGAGCAGTTCTTC. Residues: CASSTGTGPYNEQFF. The chain joins TRBV19 to TRBJ2-1; 9 positions match TRBD1. The germline CDR1 and CDR2 sequences are LNHDA and SQIVND (reference sequence). The ends lost 4 bases at V and 2 bases at J; junction bases unmatched: 3. This CDR3 spans 15 amino acids.

This clone was seen once. The chain combines TRBV7-8 with TRBJ1-3; D is undetermined. CDR1 is SGHVS and CDR2 is FQNEAQ in the germline V gene. This CDR3 has 16 residues. Trimming stripped 2 bases from V and 0 bases from J, with 11 bases between. The chain's CDR3 is CASSLRSLNSGNTIYF. As DNA, the CDR3 is TGTGCCAGCAGCTTACGGTCCCTGAACTCTGGAAACACCATATATTTT.

The rearrangement uses TRBV12-5 and TRBJ2-2, with D possibly TRBD1 on 6 matching bases. The CDR3 spans 15 residues. With 6 bases removed from V and 4 bases from J, the gap between germline ends came to 15 bases. Germline V gene data show CDR1 as LGHNT and CDR2 as FRNRAP. The CDR3: CASGVTGTFTGELFF. Written as DNA, the CDR3 is TGTGCTAGTGGGGTGACAGGTACTTTCACCGGGGAGCTGTTTTTT.

The gene calls are TRBV5-5 and TRBJ2-3, with TRBD2 matching over 11 bases. The CDR3 sequence is 17 residues long. Germline-derived CDR1 and CDR2 are SGHKS and YYEKEE (reference sequence). The ends lost 4 bases at V and 5 bases at J; junction bases unmatched: 12. The CDR3 DNA sequence: TGTGCCAGCAGCCACCTGGCGGTAGCGGGGGGGATAGATACGCAGTATTTT. Translated, it gives CASSHLAVAGGIDTQYF.

V is TRBV6-5 and J is TRBJ1-4; 8 bases line up with TRBD1. The CDR3 consists of 14 residues. From germline, CDR1 is MNHEY and CDR2 SVGAGI. With 6 bases clipped from V and 4 bases from J, the junction kept 4 bases outside the gene matches. CDR3 coding DNA: TGTGCCAGCAGACAGGGACAGGTTAATGAAAAACTGTTTTTT. Translated: CASRQGQVNEKLFF.

The chain uses TRBV19 and TRBJ1-4, with 8 bases lining up with TRBD1. CDR1 and CDR2 from the germline V gene are LNHDA and SQIVND (reference sequence). The CDR3 has 19 amino acids. Trimming removed 8 bases from V and 0 bases from J; junction bases left unmatched: 17. The CDR3 DNA is TGTGCCAGTCAGAAGCCCAAACGACAGGGGCTTGCAACTAATGAAAAACTGTTTTTT. This translates into CASQKPKRQGLATNEKLFF.